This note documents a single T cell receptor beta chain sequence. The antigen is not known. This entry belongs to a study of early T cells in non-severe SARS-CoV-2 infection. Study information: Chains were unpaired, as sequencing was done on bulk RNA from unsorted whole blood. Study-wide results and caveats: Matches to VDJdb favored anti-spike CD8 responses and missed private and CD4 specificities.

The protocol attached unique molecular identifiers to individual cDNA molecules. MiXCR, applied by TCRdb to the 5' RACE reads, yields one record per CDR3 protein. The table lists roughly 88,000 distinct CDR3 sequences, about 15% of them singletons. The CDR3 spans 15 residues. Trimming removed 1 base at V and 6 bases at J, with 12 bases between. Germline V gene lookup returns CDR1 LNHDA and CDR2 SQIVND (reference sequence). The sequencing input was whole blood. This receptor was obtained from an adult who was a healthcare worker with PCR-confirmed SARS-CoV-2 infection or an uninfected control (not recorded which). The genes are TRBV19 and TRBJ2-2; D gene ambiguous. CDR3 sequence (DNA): TGTGCCAGTAGTATAGTCCCCTCTCGGGCCGGGGAGCTGTTTTTT. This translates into CASSIVPSRAGELFF. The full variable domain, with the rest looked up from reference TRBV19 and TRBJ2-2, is DGGITQSPKYLFRKEGQNVTLSCEQNLNHDAMYWYRQDPGQGLRLIYYSQIVNDFQKGDIAEGYSVSREKKESFPLTVTSAQKNPTAFYLCASSIVPSRAGELFFGEGSRLTVL.